These 31 T cell receptor beta chains were all obtained from the same sample, sequenced in a study of cytomegalovirus exposure and HLA in healthy donors. Generated by immunoSEQ multiplex PCR, the TCRdb table keeps only in-frame clones and is missing some. This table holds about 110,000 clones, about 87% found once. The specimen was PBMCs. The origin of the receptors is a woman aged 18-29 years in good health and CMV-seropositive.

The chain recombines TRBV10-3 with TRBJ1-1; TRBD1 agrees at 8 bases. V shed 0 bases and J 4 bases; nucleotides not matched to a gene: 7. This CDR3 region has 16 residues. From germline, CDR1 is ENHRY and CDR2 SYGVKD. The CDR3 DNA follows: TGTGCCATCAGTGAGTCGGTCGGCAGGGGGCCCACTGAAGCTTTCTTT. Translated: CAISESVGRGPTEAFF.

The rearrangement links TRBV5-1 to TRBJ2-5; 7 bases match TRBD1. V dropped 4 bases and J dropped 1; count of bases not matched to a gene: 4. The germline gives CDR1 SGHRS, CDR2 YFSETQ. The CDR3 extends over 14 amino acids. The DNA for the CDR3 is TGCGCCAGCAGCCGAGGGACAGCCCAAGAGACCCAGTACTTC. It yields the protein CASSRGTAQETQYF.

The V call is TRBV4-1, the J call TRBJ1-6; no clear D gene. Trimming pared 4 bases from V and 0 bases from J, leaving 10 bases between. CDR1 MGHRA and CDR2 YSYEKL come from the germline V gene. The CDR3 covers 16 residues. The CDR3 region is CASSPLPSSYNSPLHF. CDR3 nucleotides: TGCGCCAGCAGCCCTCTACCGAGCTCCTATAATTCACCCCTCCACTTT.

This rearrangement joins TRBV7-2 to TRBJ2-7; 9 nucleotides agree with TRBD2. CDR3 length equals 16 residues. V was pared by 3 bases and J by 6 bases, with 12 bases of the junction left unmatched. From germline, CDR1 is SGHTA and CDR2 FQGNSA. For the CDR3, the DNA is TGTGCCAGCAGCTTTGGGATGGCGGGGGGGCCGGGCGAGCAGTACGTC. Its translation: CASSFGMAGGPGEQYV.

The rearrangement links TRBV2 to TRBJ1-5; 7 nucleotides agree with TRBD1. The CDR3 is 14 amino acids. Germline assignment: CDR1 SNHLY and CDR2 FYNNEI. The junction had 2 bases not matched to a gene; V was cut back by 2 bases and J by 4 bases. CDR3 loop: CASSERTGNQPQHF. The DNA for the CDR3 is TGTGCCAGCAGTGAAAGGACAGGTAATCAGCCCCAGCATTTT.

Regarding this clone: At one of its ends the junction is not consistent with the germline gene, which may arise from a read error. This sequence joins TRBV6-5 and TRBJ2-7; 8 nucleotides match TRBD1. Germline V gene sequence: CDR1 MNHEY, CDR2 SVGAGI. CDR3 length: 12 residues. The CDR3 DNA reads TGTGCCAGCAGTTACGGACAGGGAGAATTTAACTTC. Amino acids: CASSYGQGEFNF.

The rearrangement links TRBV7-9 to TRBJ1-2; TRBD1 aligns across 8 bases. Looked up from germline, CDR1 is SEHNR and CDR2 is FQNEAQ (reference sequence). With 1 base clipped from V and 8 bases from J, the junction kept 9 bases outside the gene matches. There are 15 residues in the CDR3. The CDR3 sequence: CASSLGPTGVEGYTF. The CDR3 coding sequence is TGTGCCAGCAGCTTAGGGCCGACAGGGGTAGAGGGCTACACCTTC.

The chain employs TRBV6-5 and TRBJ1-1, with D uncertain. The CDR3 is 15 residues long. Trimming pared 3 bases from V and 6 bases from J, leaving 17 bases between. From germline, CDR1 is MNHEY and CDR2 SVGAGI. The CDR3 bases are TGTGCCAGCAGTTATACAAAGCCAGGTGAACCTGAAGCTTTCTTT. Encoded protein: CASSYTKPGEPEAFF.

This clone was found once. The chain employs TRBV4-1 and TRBJ2-3; no reliable D call. Germline values: CDR1 MGHRA, CDR2 YSYEKL. The CDR3 is 13 residues long. The V end was cut by 2 bases, the J end by 6 bases, with 9 bases between. The CDR3 is CASSQSIGDTQYF. CDR3 DNA sequence: TGCGCCAGCAGCCAATCCATCGGGGATACGCAGTATTTT.

The CDR3: CASRPTGGSQPQHF. The CDR3 DNA follows: TGTGCCAGCAGGCCGACAGGGGGAAGCCAGCCCCAGCATTTT. V gene TRBV28 combines with J gene TRBJ1-5; TRBD1 aligns across 9 bases. J lost 7 bases, V lost 6 bases, and 7 bases had no gene match. Germline V gene data show CDR1 as MDHEN and CDR2 as SYDVKM. This CDR3 region has 14 residues.

The chain employs TRBV5-1 and TRBJ1-6; TRBD1 matches 7 bases. CDR3 length: 15 amino acids. Germline CDR1 reads SGHRS; CDR2 reads YFSETQ. V gave up 1 base and J gave up 8 bases; unmatched junction bases: 6. Here the CDR3 reads CASSLRQGVDSPLHF. CDR3 DNA sequence: TGCGCCAGCAGCTTGCGACAGGGAGTGGATTCACCCCTCCACTTT. Based on the CDR3 plus reference TRBV5-1 and TRBJ1-6, the full variable domain is KAGVTQTPRYLIKTRGQQVTLSCSPISGHRSVSWYQQTPGQGLQFLFEYFSETQRNKGNFPGRFSGRQFSNSRSEMNVSTLELGDSALYLCASSLRQGVDSPLHFGNGTRLTVT.

This rearrangement joins TRBV2 to TRBJ2-2; the match to TRBD2 covers 11 bases. Trimming took 6 bases from V and 2 from J; bases not matched to a gene: 14. CDR1 and CDR2 (germline): SNHLY, FYNNEI. CDR3 size: 19 residues. The CDR3 loop is CASSETSGENFYNTGELFF. The CDR3 DNA sequence: TGTGCCAGCAGCGAGACTAGCGGGGAAAACTTCTATAACACCGGGGAGCTGTTTTTT.

The rearrangement uses TRBV7-2 and TRBJ2-3; 14 bases match TRBD2. Germline V lookup: CDR1 SGHTA, CDR2 FQGNSA. The CDR3 is made up of 15 amino acids. Losses at the gene ends were 4 bases for V and 5 bases for J; bases not matched to a gene: 2. CDR3 in DNA: TGTGCCAGCAGCTGGACTAGCGGGGGGCGAGATACGCAGTATTTT. Residues: CASSWTSGGRDTQYF. The whole variable domain, filled in from reference TRBV7-2 and TRBJ2-3, reads GAGVSQSPSNKVTEKGKDVELRCDPISGHTALYWYRQSLGQGLEFLIYFQGNSAPDKSGLPSDRFSAERTGGSVSTLTIQRTQQEDSAVYLCASSWTSGGRDTQYFGPGTRLTVL.

V and J are TRBV9 and TRBJ1-2; 7 nucleotides line up with TRBD1. The ends lost 0 bases at V and 7 bases at J; junction bases unmatched: 6. The CDR3 loop spans 14 amino acids. Looked up from germline, CDR1 is SGDLS and CDR2 is YYNGEE. The CDR3, as DNA: TGTGCCAGCAGCGTAGGGGAAGGGGGCAGTGGCTACACCTTC. Translating gives CASSVGEGGSGYTF.

V usage is TRBV4-3 and J usage is TRBJ2-1, with D hard to call. Trimming cost V 0 bases and J 7 bases, with 10 bases left between them. CDR3 size: 14 residues. The germline CDR1 and CDR2 sequences are LGHNA and YSLEER. The CDR3 region is CASSQDYTWNEQFF. For the CDR3, the DNA is TGCGCCAGCAGCCAAGACTATACTTGGAATGAGCAGTTCTTC.

This clone occurred once. The chain carries TRBV27 and TRBJ2-7; D possibly corresponds to TRBD2 (7 bases). The CDR3 consists of 14 residues. Germline lookup yields CDR1 MNHEY and CDR2 SMNVEV (reference sequence). V was clipped by 4 bases and J by 9 bases, with 19 bases between them. The CDR3 loop is CASSSKTSRGRQYF. The CDR3 nucleotides read TGTGCCAGCAGTTCCAAGACTAGCAGGGGCCGGCAGTACTTC.

The V and J genes are TRBV7-6 and TRBJ2-2, with D possibly TRBD1 on 6 matching bases. The CDR3 extends over 15 amino acids. Trimming pared 5 bases from V and 7 bases from J, leaving 17 bases between. CDR1 is SGHVS and CDR2 is FNYEAQ in the germline V gene. In nucleotides, the CDR3 is TGTGCCAGCAGCCCGACACAGGGAACGGGCGGGGAGCTGTTTTTT. Translation: CASSPTQGTGGELFF.

V usage is TRBV10-3 and J usage is TRBJ2-7; perhaps TRBD2 as D (6 bases). The V end lost 4 bases, the J end lost 3 bases, and 7 bases lay between the germline ends. Germline CDR1 is ENHRY and CDR2 is SYGVKD. The CDR3 is 12 residues long. The CDR3 loop is CAISAEGYEQYF. The DNA for the CDR3 is TGTGCCATCAGTGCGGAGGGCTACGAGCAGTACTTC.

CDR3 DNA: TGTGCCAGCTCCAGAAGCGGGGGGAATCAGCCCCAGCATTTT. Translation: CASSRSGGNQPQHF. The chain joins TRBV18 to TRBJ1-5, with D possibly being TRBD1 (5 bases). CDR1 and CDR2 (germline): KGHSH, LQKENI. This CDR3 has 14 residues. With 6 bases removed from V and 4 bases from J, the gap between germline ends came to 13 bases.

This chain connects TRBV11-2 to TRBJ2-7; 12 nucleotides align to TRBD2. V trimming: 5 bases; J trimming: 3 bases; junction bases outside the gene matches: 5. CDR1 and CDR2 (germline): SGHAT, FQNNGV. This CDR3 has 15 amino acids. In DNA form, the CDR3 reads TGTGCCAGCAGCCCTAGCGGGGGGGCCCTCTACGAGCAGTACTTC. Translating it yields CASSPSGGALYEQYF.

This clone turned up a few times. The chain combines TRBV11-3 with TRBJ2-2; D ambiguous. The V gene lost 5 bases and the J gene lost 1 base, with 8 bases spanning the gap. The CDR3 is 14 amino acids. Germline CDR1 SGHNT, CDR2 YENEEA. CDR3 coding DNA: TGTGCCAGCAGCCCCTCAGGGAACACCGGGGAGCTGTTTTTT. Its translation is CASSPSGNTGELFF.

The J gene is TRBJ2-1, the V gene TRBV28; TRBD1 matches 8 bases. This CDR3 comprises 16 residues. Germline loops: CDR1 MDHEN, CDR2 SYDVKM. Trimming cost V 4 bases and J 5 bases; bases outside gene matches: 10. The CDR3 spells CASSWDRTGGNNEQFF. DNA of the CDR3: TGTGCCAGCAGTTGGGACAGGACCGGCGGGAACAATGAGCAGTTCTTC.

This clone was seen a handful of times. The chain links TRBV18 to TRBJ1-6, with D tentatively TRBD1 (5 bases). Looked up from germline, CDR1 is KGHSH and CDR2 is LQKENI. The germline V and J ends were trimmed by 3 bases and 8 bases, with 14 bases remaining between them. This CDR3 contains 15 residues. The CDR3 bases are TGTGCCAGCTCACCGGGGCCGGGGGTAGATTCACCCCTCCACTTT. It specifies CASSPGPGVDSPLHF.

V usage is TRBV6-5 and J usage is TRBJ1-1, with 10 bases that match TRBD1. The V segment lost 7 bases and the J segment 7 bases; nucleotides outside the gene matches: 6. CDR1 is MNHEY, CDR2 SVGAGI, per germline. This CDR3 is built from 13 residues. CDR3 loop: CASTRQGADEAFF. Here the CDR3 DNA reads TGTGCCAGCACCAGACAGGGGGCGGATGAAGCTTTCTTT.

The V and J genes are TRBV10-3 and TRBJ1-1; TRBD1 is a possible D gene (5 bases). CDR1 is ENHRY and CDR2 is SYGVKD in the germline V gene. Trimming took 3 bases from V and 3 from J, leaving 8 bases between them. The CDR3 sequence is 13 residues long. The CDR3 loop is CAISEGVYTEAFF. The DNA of the CDR3 is TGTGCCATCAGTGAAGGGGTGTACACTGAAGCTTTCTTT.

The genes are TRBV6-1 and TRBJ2-7, with D unresolved. V lost 0 bases to trimming and J lost 5 bases, with 8 bases between them. This CDR3 has 13 amino acids. CDR1 is MNHNS and CDR2 is SASEGT in the germline V gene. The CDR3 DNA follows: TGTGCCAGCAGTGAAGCGGGCAGGAACGAGCAGTACTTC. Amino acid sequence: CASSEAGRNEQYF.

This sequence joins TRBV27 and TRBJ1-2; D gene unclear. Trimming cost V 4 bases and J 4 bases, with 7 bases left between them. The CDR3 spans 12 residues. CDR1 is MNHEY and CDR2 is SMNVEV in the germline V gene (reference sequence). The CDR3 nucleotides are TGTGCCAGCAGTTCAGAGGGCTATGGCTACACCTTC. Its protein is CASSSEGYGYTF.

V and J are TRBV28 and TRBJ2-3; 7 bases match TRBD2. The J segment lost 3 bases and the V segment lost 6 bases, leaving 6 bases of the junction unmatched. This CDR3 is built from 14 residues. Germline assignment: CDR1 MDHEN and CDR2 SYDVKM. CDR3 sequence: CASSAGRGTDTQYF. Here the CDR3 DNA reads TGTGCCAGCAGCGCGGGGAGGGGAACAGATACGCAGTATTTT.

This sequence joins TRBV6-5 and TRBJ2-4, with a tentative D call TRBD1 (5 bases). V gave up 4 bases and J gave up 6 bases, with 10 bases separating them. The CDR3 totals 13 residues. CDR1 and CDR2 from the germline V gene are MNHEY and SVGAGI. CDR3 sequence: CASSFDSGNIQYF. The CDR3 region has the DNA TGTGCCAGCAGTTTCGACAGTGGAAACATTCAGTACTTC.

The J gene is TRBJ2-6, the V gene TRBV27; maybe TRBD2 (5 bases). The CDR3 has 16 residues. Germline assignment: CDR1 MNHEY and CDR2 SMNVEV (reference sequence). The ends were cut back, 1 base at V and 0 bases at J, with 7 bases in the middle. CDR3 residues: CASSLFSDSGANVLTF. The CDR3 nucleotides are TGTGCCAGCAGTTTATTTAGCGACTCTGGGGCCAACGTCCTGACTTTC.

The chain employs TRBV6-1 and TRBJ2-7, with D possibly being TRBD2 (5 bases). The CDR3 has 14 amino acids. V was pared by 6 bases and J by 0 bases, with 12 bases between. In germline, CDR1 is MNHNS, CDR2 SASEGT. Here the CDR3 DNA reads TGTGCCAGCAGCGTGGACTTGATCTCCTACGAGCAGTACGTC. It specifies CASSVDLISYEQYV.